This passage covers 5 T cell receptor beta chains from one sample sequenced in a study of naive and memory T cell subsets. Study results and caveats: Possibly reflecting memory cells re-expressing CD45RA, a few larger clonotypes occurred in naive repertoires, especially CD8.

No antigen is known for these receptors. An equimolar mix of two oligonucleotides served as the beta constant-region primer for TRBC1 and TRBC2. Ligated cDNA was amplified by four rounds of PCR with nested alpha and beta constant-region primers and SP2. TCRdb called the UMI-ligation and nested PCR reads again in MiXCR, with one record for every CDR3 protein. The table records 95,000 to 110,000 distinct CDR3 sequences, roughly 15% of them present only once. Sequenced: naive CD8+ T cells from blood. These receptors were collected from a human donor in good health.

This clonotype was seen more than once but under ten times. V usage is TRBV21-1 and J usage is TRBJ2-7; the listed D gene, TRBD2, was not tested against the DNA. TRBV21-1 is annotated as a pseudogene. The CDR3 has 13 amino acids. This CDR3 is CASSPGGRYEQYF. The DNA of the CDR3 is TGTGCCAGCAGCCCCGGAGGGAGGTACGAGCAGTACTTC.

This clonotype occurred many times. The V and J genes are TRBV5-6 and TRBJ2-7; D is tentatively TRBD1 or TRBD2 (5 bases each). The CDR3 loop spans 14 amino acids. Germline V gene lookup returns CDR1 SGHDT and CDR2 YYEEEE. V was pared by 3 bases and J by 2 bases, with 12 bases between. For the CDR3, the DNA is TGTGCCAGCAGCTCGGGACCAGACACCTACGAGCAGTACTTC. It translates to CASSSGPDTYEQYF.

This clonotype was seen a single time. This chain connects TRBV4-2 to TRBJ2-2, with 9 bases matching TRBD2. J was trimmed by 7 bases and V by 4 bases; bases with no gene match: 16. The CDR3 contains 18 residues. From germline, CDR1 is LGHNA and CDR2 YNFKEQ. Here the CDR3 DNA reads TGTGCCAGCAGCCCTCCGACGGGGCGGGGGGGTGACATCGGGGAGCTGTTTTTT. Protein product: CASSPPTGRGGDIGELFF.

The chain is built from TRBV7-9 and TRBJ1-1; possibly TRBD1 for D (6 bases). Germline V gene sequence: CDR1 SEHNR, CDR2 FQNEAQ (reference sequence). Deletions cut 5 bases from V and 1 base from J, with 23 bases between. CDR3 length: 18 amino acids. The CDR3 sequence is CASSRVITGIRANTEAFF. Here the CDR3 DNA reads TGTGCCAGCAGCCGCGTAATAACAGGGATTCGAGCGAACACTGAAGCTTTCTTT. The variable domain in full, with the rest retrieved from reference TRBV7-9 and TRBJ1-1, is DTGVSQNPRHKITKRGQNVTFRCDPISEHNRLYWYRQTLGQGPEFLTYFQNEAQLEKSRLLSDRFSAERPKGSFSTLEIQRTEQGDSAMYLCASSRVITGIRANTEAFFGQGTRLTVV.

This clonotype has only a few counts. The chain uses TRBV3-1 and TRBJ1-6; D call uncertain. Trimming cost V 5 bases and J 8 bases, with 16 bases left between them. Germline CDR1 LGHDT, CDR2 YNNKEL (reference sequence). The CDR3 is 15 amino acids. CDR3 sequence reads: CASSSSLGPYSPLHF. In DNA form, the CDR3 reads TGTGCCAGCAGCTCTAGCCTAGGCCCCTATTCACCCCTCCACTTT.